One TCR beta chain is described in this entry. Its specificity is not known. The sample comes from a study of ipilimumab plus nivolumab after autologous stem cell transplantation. The overall study: Patients received a median of roughly five ipilimumab and eight or nine nivolumab doses.

Deletions cut 4 bases from V and 8 bases from J, with 20 bases between. This CDR3 comprises 15 residues. Findings and limits, study-wide: TCR repertoire, Treg phenotype and gut microbiota reportedly support more study of this approach.

Ipilimumab, 1 mg/kg, started 14 to 28 days after autologous transplant. Dosing: nivolumab 3 mg/kg IV, weeks 1, 4, 7, 10, then every two weeks to week 26. Generated by immunoSEQ multiplex PCR, the TCRdb table keeps only in-frame clones and is missing some. The sample holds 2,000 to 3,000 clones, 80% to 95% seen once. This TCR came from a male donor with primary mediastinal lymphoma. Material: PBMCs, obtained in a trial of ipilimumab plus nivolumab as post-transplant consolidation. The J gene is TRBJ1-2, the V gene TRBV23-1; D is uncertain. TRBV23-1 is designated an ORF whose function remains uncertain. As DNA, the CDR3 is TGCGCCAGCAGTCCCCCCCGACGGGGATTCTACGGCTACACCTTC. This codes for CASSPPRRGFYGYTF.